The T cell receptor (beta chain) under discussion was sequenced for a study of T cell responses to AZD1222 COVID-19 vaccine. General study results and limits: Spike-specific TCR breadth and depth rose after two AZD1222 doses.

The trim removed 2 bases at V and 6 bases at J, leaving 5 bases unmatched. Germline V lookup: CDR1 MDHEN, CDR2 SYDVKM. CDR3 length: 16 residues. The table came from immunoSEQ multiplex PCR; TCRdb's copy has only in-frame clones and leaves some out. The sample gives roughly 140,000 clones, approximately 92% of which show up once; roughly 1.7% is in the top ten. This clone was counted only a few times. Its antigen remains unknown. V gene TRBV28 combines with J gene TRBJ2-3; 13 nucleotides align to TRBD2. The TCR comes from an adult in good health. This sample comprised peripheral blood, obtained on day 0 of AZD1222 vaccination. The CDR3 nucleotides read TGTGCCAGCAGTTTAGACCAACTAGCGGGAGGGGATACGCAGTATTTT. Protein product: CASSLDQLAGGDTQYF.